This paragraph covers one T cell receptor beta chain sequence. Its antigen remains unknown. Germline lookup yields CDR1 MNHEY and CDR2 SVGAGI. The CDR3 length is 17 residues. Trimming removed 0 bases from V and 1 base from J, with 12 bases in between. Separate cDNA molecules each had unique molecular identifiers attached to them. TCRdb ran MiXCR on the 5' RACE reads and lists one entry per CDR3 protein. This table holds more than 75,000 distinct CDR3 sequences, roughly 13% found once. These data originate in a study of early T cells in non-severe SARS-CoV-2 infection. Study-wide background: Bulk RNA from unsorted whole blood was sequenced; chains were unpaired. The study's findings and limits: Clonotype matching in VDJdb favored anti-spike CD8 responses and did not capture private and CD4 specificities.

Sequencing was carried out using whole blood. J is TRBJ2-2 and V is TRBV6-5; D might be TRBD1 (5 bases). This TCR derives from an adult who was a healthcare worker with PCR-confirmed SARS-CoV-2 infection or an uninfected control (not recorded which). DNA of the CDR3: TGTGCCAGCAGTTACTCGAGGCGGCAGGGGAACACCGGGGAGCTGTTTTTT. Protein: CASSYSRRQGNTGELFF.